What follows is one T cell receptor (beta chain) and its context. Regions amplified from RNA transcripts were the TCR beta CDR3 regions. Primed by the HTBI set, a first-round RT-PCR was run on the TCR CDR3. TCRdb called the multiplex PCR reads again in MiXCR, with one record for every CDR3 protein. In the table there are some 300,000 distinct CDR3 sequences, roughly 20% of which are singletons. Germline V lookup: CDR1 SEHNR, CDR2 FQNEAQ (reference sequence). V was clipped by 5 bases and J by 7 bases; unmatched bases: 10. The CDR3 consists of 15 residues. This entry is derived from a study of T cells in Graves' hyperthyroidism and ophthalmopathy.

The J gene is TRBJ1-4, the V gene TRBV7-9; 7 bases match TRBD1. The sample taken for sequencing was blood. The TCR sequence derives from a man in his fifties or sixties with Graves' ophthalmopathy. The CDR3 region is CASSAGQPGSEKLFF. CDR3 sequence (DNA): TGTGCCAGCAGCGCGGGACAGCCGGGAAGTGAAAAACTGTTTTTT.